A single T cell receptor beta chain is shown here with its context. The antigen it binds to is not known. This entry comes from a study of cytomegalovirus exposure and HLA in healthy donors (TCRdb year 2017). Study-level background: An earlier analysis of around 600 of the donors reported about 250 Gb of sequence data and 117 million unique TCR beta sequences from about 200 million T cells. The T cell repertoires of 666 subjects were profiled by immunosequencing and related to cytomegalovirus serostatus. Typing coverage differed by locus: A, B, C, DRB1 and DQB1 were typed in roughly 629-640 donors, DQA1 in 500 to 550, DPA1 in some 610, and DPB1 in 450 to 480. Four to six DR-DQ haplotypes were handled as single units for association and clustering, since linkage in the cohort was strong. Of the roughly 400 genotyped donors, 65% to 90% fell in the genetic ancestry cluster associated with self-reported Caucasian donors. HLA typing covered class I and class II loci at four-digit resolution. Every discovery cohort repertoire had been produced on one sequencing platform. In a later genetic analysis, genome-wide SNP genotypes for about 55% of the roughly 700 donors were used, and that subset was treated as a discovery cohort. Among 300 to 500 genotyped donors of the cohort, an average of approximately 240,000 unique TCR beta nucleotide sequences was sequenced per donor, of which roughly 18% were non-productive. To predict cytomegalovirus infection status, the study brought together high-throughput TCR immunosequencing, statistical association of individual TCRs with disease status, and machine learning. A separate validation cohort of 90 to 150 different subjects was used in addition to the approximately 700-subject first cohort. In an earlier analysis of 587 of the donors, high-throughput TCR beta sequencing was used to judge whether each TCR beta V gene segment behaved as functional or pseudogenic. In the later analysis, no new phenotypic data were used to find candidate immune exposures; instead, reliance was placed on TCR beta sequences and their occurrence across donors. The study aimed to test whether signatures of past pathogen exposure could be identified by cataloging public T cell receptors. About 300 gigabases of sequencing data and tens of millions of unique TCR sequences were included in an early release covering about 600 HLA-typed donors. A later analysis re-analyzed previously published TCR beta repertoires from about 600 donors and added high-resolution HLA genotyping to study TCR occurrence patterns. Donor age, sex, ethnicity and CMV serostatus were compiled together with the repertoire data. Broader findings and caveats from the paper: The sequencing pipeline was judged likely to have produced a cluster of highly shared sequence variants as a technical artifact. This cohort had only TCR beta chains sequenced, and the lack of alpha or paired-chain data limited which features could be detected. Cytomegalovirus status was reported to be diagnosed by the classifier with high specificity and sensitivity in both the original and validation cohorts. A further reported finding was that TCR beta sequences accurately predicted the HLA-A and HLA-B alleles for most subjects in the first cohort. The 87-base-pair reads could not distinguish some IMGT-functional V segments, including TRBV6-2 and TRBV6-3, so those segments were excluded. A total of about 180 TCR beta chains were listed by the study as associated with cytomegalovirus. Presence/absence analyses assumed roughly uniform sequencing depth across donors, an assumption that may not hold. It was suggested by the authors that the approach could potentially be generalized to other disease states and immunological phenotypes. In a later analysis, several top co-occurrence clusters were reported to appear linked to parvovirus B19, influenza, CMV and Epstein-Barr virus. Correlated functional status among segregating V segments might be attributable to linkage disequilibrium, but an unknown experimental factor could not be ruled out. An association between a missense DCLRE1C variant and V-gene and J-gene trimming of TCR beta chains was found in a later genetic analysis and replicated in an independent cohort. According to a later genetic analysis, donors in an Asian-associated ancestry cluster had fewer N-insertions in productive TCRs than the roughly 670-donor mean. In vitro tests confirmed that a few of the cytomegalovirus-associated TCR beta chains recognize cytomegalovirus antigens. Around 16 rarely observed V segments, including chromosome 9 orphons, were excluded from the earlier analysis of several hundred of the donors because counts were too low. Strong co-occurrence of HLA alleles, especially DR and DQ, made assigning TCR associations to individual alleles difficult. Most TCR sequences were seen in very few donors, while some public TCRs were found in many individuals. At a false discovery rate of 0.05, a later analysis linked 16,951 TCR beta sequences to specific HLA alleles. Compared with equally common non-associated chains, HLA-associated TCR beta chains in a later analysis were more clonally expanded and had lower generation probabilities. In an earlier analysis of 587 of the donors, most TCR beta V segments appeared in productive rearrangements about 87% or about 30% of the time, broadly matching IMGT annotations. Immune exposure information for the cohort was limited to CMV serostatus. In a later analysis, TCR association rates were found to vary across HLA loci, with the most associated TCRs seen for DRB1 alleles and the fewest for HLA-C alleles. Because some donors lacked HLA typing at each locus, the association tests relied only on the typed subset. In a later analysis, most CMV-associated TCR beta chains were found to appear HLA-restricted, with HLA associations seemingly driven largely by CMV exposure.

From a lookup of the germline V gene, CDR1 and CDR2 are SGHRS and YFSETQ. Measured from the cysteine to the phenylalanine, the CDR3 is 15 residues long. Only the CDR3 DNA is retained, 45 bases long and in frame from the first base. Relative to germline, V is missing 4 bases and J is missing 6 bases, with 6 bases of the junction outside any gene match. The cohort consisted of 666 healthy bone marrow donors. At the time of sampling, every cohort member was nominally healthy, though immune exposures that went unrecorded were likely present. The donor tested CMV seronegative and was one of the 352 seronegative cohort members. Each donor provided a peripheral blood sample, and peripheral blood mononuclear cells were used for TCR beta sequencing. The Qiagen DNeasy Blood Extraction Kit was used to extract genomic DNA from the blood cell samples. Libraries were made using the immunoSEQ multiplex PCR assay. For the multiplex PCR, a mixture combining 60 forward primers for TCR Vbeta segments and 13 reverse primers for TCR Jbeta segments was used. The CDR3 region of rearranged TCR beta genes was amplified from genomic DNA with a multiplex PCR assay. The amplified TCR beta libraries were sequenced on the Illumina HiSeq System as 87-base-pair reads. For the original study's pipeline: A later analysis tallied 75 million to 95 million unique TCR beta chains across the roughly 610 repertoires, and about 12 million of those chains were shared by two or more donors. Raw reads were error-corrected and collapsed into unique sequences by a nearest-neighbor algorithm in which closely related sequences were merged to remove PCR and sequencing errors. V, D and J gene segments were assigned by aligning CDR3 sequences to IMGT reference sequences. For a sequence to be retained, at least a six-nucleotide match to both a V gene segment and a J gene segment was required. Rearrangements were classified as productive when the CDR3 lacked stop codons and remained in frame with V and J, and all other rearrangements were classified as non-productive. Following IMGT convention, CDR3 was defined as the stretch from the second conserved V-encoded cysteine to the conserved J-encoded phenylalanine. In an earlier analysis of around 600 of the donors, sequences lacking an unambiguous match to a single V gene segment were excluded. In an earlier analysis of several hundred of the donors, V segments were called functional above 56.7% productive rearrangements and were called segregating when the between-donor standard deviation exceeded 5%. A statistical classification framework was built for diagnosing cytomegalovirus status from the catalog of TCR beta chain sequences. In a later analysis, V and J genes were assigned by comparing TCR nucleotide sequences against IMGT/GENE-DB human TR gene sequences. The TCRdist pipeline was used in a later analysis to assign CDR3 sequences and most-parsimonious VDJ recombination scenarios. A later analysis defined each TCR beta chain by its CDR3 amino acid sequence plus V-gene family, and excluded reads lacking a unique V-gene family. As a way to deal with suspected cross-contamination and a sequencing artifact, a later analysis dropped 592 nucleotide sequences that were highly shared and had low generation probability. A later analysis calculated a clonal expansion index for each public chain from normalized within-repertoire ranks of inferred template counts. In a later analysis, generation probabilities were computed using a VDJ recombination model fitted to out-of-frame rearrangements, and the results were checked against IGoR. Hypergeometric tests were used in a later analysis to score TCR-TCR, TCR-HLA and TCR-CMV co-occurrence, with a repertoire-size bias correction applied to the TCR pairs. In a later analysis, false discovery rates were estimated by permuting HLA or CMV assignments 20 times. In a later analysis, co-occurring TCRs were grouped using DBSCAN, with TCRdist sequence similarity added in when clustering inside HLA-allele-positive subsets. Repertoires with fewer than 30,000 or more than 120,000 public chains, plus five repertoires with anomalous nucleotide sharing, were excluded from co-occurrence clustering. TCRdb carries this immuneACCESS record with in-frame sequences only. Its versions omit some clonotypes, under half of them owing to an unresolved V gene in the studies checked, with the rest unexplained. From that table come the V and J calls and clone size; the DNA was used to work out D and trimming. The sample table records about 140,000 clones. Approximately 2% of the sample is taken by the ten largest.

Sequenced sample: PBMCs. The sequence links TRBV5-1 to TRBJ2-1; a stretch of 11 junction bases matches TRBD1. The sequence was collected from a woman younger than 30 in good health and CMV-seronegative. The CDR3 in this case is CASSVEGTGGNEQFF. The DNA sequence is given as TGCGCCAGCAGCGTGGAGGGGACAGGGGGCAATGAGCAGTTCTTC.